This entry describes one TCR beta chain. What it binds is not known. The sample comes from a study of beta chain features in type 1 diabetes. This CDR3 spans 14 amino acids. Looked up from germline, CDR1 is MGHRA and CDR2 is YSYEKL. The V gene lost 0 bases and the J gene lost 6 bases, with 11 bases spanning the gap. Study-wide results and limits: Because the template was cDNA, high-expressing cells might be over-represented. TCRB rearrangement may or may not be influenced by HLA type; here this remained unresolved.

The whole isolated RNA underwent reverse transcription, so sequencing captured expressed TCRB transcripts. Sequencing was performed with immunoSEQ multiplex PCR; in TCRdb, only in-frame clones are kept and a portion is missing. This repertoire shows about 620,000 clones, 15% to 19% found once; its top ten account for under 0.095%. Sequenced: naive CD4+ T cells from blood. The receptor was isolated from a man between 18 and 35 years old in good health. The rearrangement links TRBV4-1 to TRBJ1-2, with D possibly being TRBD1 (6 bases). This CDR3 is CASSQDLNRDGYTF. CDR3 in DNA: TGCGCCAGCAGCCAAGATCTAAACAGGGATGGCTACACCTTC.